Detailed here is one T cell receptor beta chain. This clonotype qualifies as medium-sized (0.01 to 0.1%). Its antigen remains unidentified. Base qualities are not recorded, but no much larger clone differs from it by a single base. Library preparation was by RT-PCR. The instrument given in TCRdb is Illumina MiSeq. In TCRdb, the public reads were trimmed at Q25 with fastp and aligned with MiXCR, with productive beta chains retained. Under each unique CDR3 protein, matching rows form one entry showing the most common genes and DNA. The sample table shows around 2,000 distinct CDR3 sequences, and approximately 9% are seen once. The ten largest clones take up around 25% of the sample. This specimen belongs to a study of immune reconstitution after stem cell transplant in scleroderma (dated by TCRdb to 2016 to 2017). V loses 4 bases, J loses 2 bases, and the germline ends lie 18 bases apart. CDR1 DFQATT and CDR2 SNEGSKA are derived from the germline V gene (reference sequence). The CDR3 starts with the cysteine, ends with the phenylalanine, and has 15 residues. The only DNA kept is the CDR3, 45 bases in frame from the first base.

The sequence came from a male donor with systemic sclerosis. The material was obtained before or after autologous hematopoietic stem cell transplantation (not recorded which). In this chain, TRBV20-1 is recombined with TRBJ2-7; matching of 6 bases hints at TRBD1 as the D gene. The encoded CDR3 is CSATTGTTPTYEQYF. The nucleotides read TGCAGTGCTACTACCGGGACAACCCCTACCTACGAGCAGTACTTC.